The next 21 T cell receptor beta chains were all read from a single sample in a study of radiotherapy plus CTLA-4 blockade in lung cancer. Sequenced by immunoSEQ multiplex PCR; TCRdb stores in-frame clones only, minus some. The profile covers about 39,000 clones, with 60% to 80% appearing a single time and about 22% taken by the ten largest. The sequencing used peripheral blood, collected from a patient treated with radiotherapy plus ipilimumab. The source of these receptors is a human donor with non-small cell lung cancer that progressed on radiotherapy plus ipilimumab.

The chain has TRBV5-8 and TRBJ1-3; the match to TRBD1 covers 7 bases. J was trimmed by 0 bases and V by 4 bases; bases with no gene match: 19. This CDR3 contains 20 residues. CDR1 and CDR2 (germline): SGHTS, YDEGEE. This CDR3 reads CASSGTGTENRKSSGNTIYF. The CDR3 DNA follows: TGTGCCAGCAGCGGTACGGGGACAGAGAACAGAAAAAGCTCTGGAAACACCATATATTTT.

J is TRBJ2-1 and V is TRBV5-4; 9 bases agree with TRBD2. There are 15 residues in the CDR3. Germline V gene data show CDR1 as SGHNT and CDR2 as YYREEE (reference sequence). V gave up 2 bases and J gave up 7 bases; unmatched junction bases: 7. CDR3 nucleotide sequence: TGTGCCAGCAGCTTCCCTCAGCGGGGGGTAAATGAGCAGTTCTTC. This sequence encodes CASSFPQRGVNEQFF.

For this clone: Mismatch with germline at one junction end may stem from a read error. The chain carries TRBV5-4 and TRBJ1-1, with D unresolved. The CDR3 spans 20 residues. Germline V CDR1 and CDR2: SGHNT, YYREEE (reference sequence). The chain's CDR3 is CASSLGPHYRGNMRDTEAFF. The CDR3 nucleotides read TGTGCCAGCAGCTTGGGCCCCCATTACCGGGGTAACATGCGAGACACTGAGGCTTTCTTT.

This clone has just a few counts. The chain carries TRBV21-1 and TRBJ2-6; TRBD1, the D gene given by the table, was not confirmed from the DNA. TRBV21-1 has pseudogene status. The CDR3 contains 16 residues. The CDR3 nucleotides read TGTGCCAGCAGCACCCTCGACAGCTCTGGGGCCAACGTCCTGACTTTC. Amino acids: CASSTLDSSGANVLTF.

V and J are TRBV18 and TRBJ2-7; TRBD2 matches at 7 bases. Looked up from germline, CDR1 is KGHSH and CDR2 is LQKENI. With 0 bases clipped from V and 8 bases from J, the junction kept 7 bases outside the gene matches. The CDR3 has 14 residues. The CDR3 DNA reads as TGTGCCAGCTCACCACCGGGGGGGGTCGGTCAGCAGTACTTC. This gives the protein CASSPPGGVGQQYF. The entire variable domain, with the rest obtained from reference TRBV18 and TRBJ2-7, is as follows: NAGVMQNPRHLVRRRGQEARLRCSPMKGHSHVYWYRQLPEEGLKFMVYLQKENIIDESGMPKERFSAEFPKEGPSILRIQQVVRGDSAAYFCASSPPGGVGQQYFGPGTRLTVT.

V gene TRBV19 combines with J gene TRBJ1-5; 9 nucleotides align to TRBD1. The CDR3 consists of 17 residues. Trimming cost V 5 bases and J 0 bases; bases outside gene matches: 8. Germline V gene lookup returns CDR1 LNHDA and CDR2 SQIVND (reference sequence). In nucleotides, the CDR3 is TGTGCCAGTAGTCCTACACAGGGGGCGGGTAGCAATCAGCCCCAGCATTTT. This gives the protein CASSPTQGAGSNQPQHF.

V usage is TRBV27 and J usage is TRBJ2-5, with D tentatively TRBD1 (5 bases). Per germline, CDR1 MNHEY and CDR2 SMNVEV (reference sequence). Trimming removed 0 bases at V and 1 base at J, with 9 bases between. CDR3 size: 15 residues. The CDR3 nucleotides read TGTGCCAGCAGTTTATCGGGGCCAAGCCAAGAGACCCAGTACTTC. This encodes CASSLSGPSQETQYF.

V gene TRBV2 combines with J gene TRBJ1-1; 12 positions match TRBD1. V shed 4 bases, J shed 4 bases, and the junction held 4 bases outside the gene matches. The germline gives CDR1 SNHLY, CDR2 FYNNEI. This CDR3 has 15 residues. The CDR3 DNA reads as TGTGCCAGCAGTGTGGGACAGGGGGCTGTCACTGAAGCTTTCTTT. Its translation: CASSVGQGAVTEAFF.

The chain carries TRBV19 and TRBJ2-2, with no clear D. CDR1 is LNHDA and CDR2 is SQIVND in the germline V gene (reference sequence). V was cut by 1 base and J by 2 bases, with 8 bases left in between. CDR3 length: 15 amino acids. CDR3 protein: CASSIVAGNTGELFF. In DNA form, the CDR3 reads TGTGCCAGTAGTATAGTGGCAGGTAACACCGGGGAGCTGTTTTTT.

V gene TRBV19 combines with J gene TRBJ2-2; 7 nucleotides align to TRBD2. The V gene's germline CDR1 is LNHDA and CDR2 SQIVND (reference sequence). The CDR3 loop spans 16 amino acids. Trimming took 5 bases from V and 4 from J; bases not matched to a gene: 10. The CDR3 sequence is CASSRGLPGGTGELFF. The CDR3 DNA reads TGTGCCAGTAGTCGGGGACTACCGGGGGGCACCGGGGAGCTGTTTTTT.

This clone was detected a few times. The chain couples TRBV5-1 to TRBJ1-1, with 9 positions matching TRBD1. The V segment lost 2 bases and the J segment 5 bases; nucleotides outside the gene matches: 4. Looked up from germline, CDR1 is SGHRS and CDR2 is YFSETQ. This CDR3 comprises 14 residues. In nucleotides, the CDR3 is TGCGCCAGCAGCTTTGGACAGGGGAGGACTGAAGCTTTCTTT. Its protein product is CASSFGQGRTEAFF.

This clone was found once. The chain uses TRBV11-2 and TRBJ1-3, with TRBD1 identical over 7 bases. Germline V gene data show CDR1 as SGHAT and CDR2 as FQNNGV. Trimming at V came to 5 bases and at J to 0 bases, leaving 13 bases not matched to a gene. This CDR3 has 18 residues. In DNA form, the CDR3 reads TGTGCCAGCAGCCGCTGGGGGACAGAGGAATCCTCTGGAAACACCATATATTTT. Protein sequence: CASSRWGTEESSGNTIYF.

The table lists this clone with a count of one. This chain joins TRBV7-9 and TRBJ2-3; D perhaps matches TRBD2 (7 bases). The CDR3 spans 16 residues. The germline V gene encodes CDR1 SEHNR and CDR2 FQNEAQ (reference sequence). V gave up 3 bases and J gave up 1 base, with 14 bases separating them. Written as DNA, the CDR3 is TGTGCCAGCAGCTTTGGGGGCGGGGGCCGCACAGATACGCAGTATTTT. As protein: CASSFGGGGRTDTQYF.

The chain joins TRBV28 to TRBJ1-1; no reliable D call. CDR3 size: 15 residues. Germline assignment: CDR1 MDHEN and CDR2 SYDVKM. The V end was cut by 6 bases, the J end by 0 bases, with 14 bases between. The CDR3 DNA follows: TGTGCCAGCAGCCTAGGGAGGGTTATGAACACTGAAGCTTTCTTT. This encodes CASSLGRVMNTEAFF. Combining the CDR3 with reference TRBV28 and TRBJ1-1 gives the whole variable domain DVKVTQSSRYLVKRTGEKVFLECVQDMDHENMFWYRQDPGLGLRLIYFSYDVKMKEKGDIPEGYSVSREKKERFSLILESASTNQTSMYLCASSLGRVMNTEAFFGQGTRLTVV.

The chain has TRBV5-1 and TRBJ2-5, with D perhaps matching TRBD1 (5 bases). V gave up 2 bases and J gave up 2 bases, with 19 bases separating them. Germline V gives CDR1 SGHRS, CDR2 YFSETQ. This CDR3 has 17 residues. The CDR3 DNA follows: TGCGCCAGCAGCTTAGGGCAGACAGCGCCCTTTCAAGAGACCCAGTACTTC. Protein: CASSLGQTAPFQETQYF. Full variable domain (missing parts from reference TRBV5-1 and TRBJ2-5): KAGVTQTPRYLIKTRGQQVTLSCSPISGHRSVSWYQQTPGQGLQFLFEYFSETQRNKGNFPGRFSGRQFSNSRSEMNVSTLELGDSALYLCASSLGQTAPFQETQYFGPGTRLLVL.

The chain employs TRBV7-8 and TRBJ1-2, with a weak D call TRBD1 (5 bases). Germline V gene sequence: CDR1 SGHVS, CDR2 FQNEAQ. V lost 1 base and J 4 bases, leaving 7 bases between the germline ends. CDR3 length equals 13 residues. The CDR3 coding sequence is TGTGCCAGCAGCTTAGAAAGGGGCTATGGCTACACCTTC. Translated: CASSLERGYGYTF.

The rearrangement links TRBV9 to TRBJ2-5; D ambiguous. Germline assignment: CDR1 SGDLS and CDR2 YYNGEE. This CDR3 has 13 residues. Trimming removed 0 bases from V and 3 bases from J, with 6 bases in between. CDR3 bases: TGTGCCAGCAGCGTAGAACGGGAAGAGACCCAGTACTTC. Protein product: CASSVEREETQYF.

The J gene is TRBJ1-6, the V gene TRBV27; tentatively, D is TRBD1 (6 bases). Germline CDR1 and CDR2: MNHEY and SMNVEV (reference sequence). This CDR3 has 15 amino acids. Between the trimmed V and J ends, which lost 6 bases and 11 bases, there was a span of 20 bases. CDR3 nucleotide sequence: TGTGCCAGCAGCCCATACCAGGGGTCCTGGACACCCCTCCACTTT. It specifies CASSPYQGSWTPLHF.

This clone was observed a few times. The V call is TRBV19, the J call TRBJ1-2; a weak D match, TRBD1 (6 bases). CDR3 length equals 15 residues. CDR1 and CDR2 from the germline V gene are LNHDA and SQIVND (reference sequence). Trimming removed 6 bases at V and 4 bases at J, with 18 bases between. The CDR3 sequence: CASSSTGSSSYGYTF. In DNA, the CDR3 is TGTGCCAGTAGCTCGACAGGTTCGAGTTCCTATGGCTACACCTTC.

The rearrangement uses TRBV18 and TRBJ1-2; 7 nucleotides agree with TRBD1. The CDR3 is 15 amino acids. Per germline, CDR1 KGHSH and CDR2 LQKENI. J lost 2 bases, V lost 6 bases, and 9 bases had no gene match. CDR3 DNA: TGTGCCAGCTCCCGAACCGGGACAGTGAACTATGGCTACACCTTC. Translation gives CASSRTGTVNYGYTF.

The genes are TRBV6-5 and TRBJ1-3; D is unclear. Germline CDR1 and CDR2: MNHEY and SVGAGI. The CDR3 contains 14 residues. V lost 8 bases to trimming and J lost 4 bases, with 15 bases between them. CDR3 sequence: CASSLDWRGNTIYF. For the CDR3, the DNA is TGTGCCAGCTCATTAGACTGGAGAGGAAACACCATATATTTT.